The 29 T cell receptor beta chains below all came from one sample that was sequenced in a study of identical twins. MiXCR, applied by TCRdb to the 5' RACE reads, yields one record per CDR3 protein. The table has 400,000 to 650,000 distinct CDR3 sequences, around 20% seen once. These same data were also listed under a study on T cells expressing NK-cell markers.

Source material: CD4+ T cells sorted from blood. All receptors derive from a woman younger than 35 in good health.

This clonotype came up once. V gene TRBV25-1 combines with J gene TRBJ2-7; D remains unclear. The CDR3 is made up of 14 amino acids. The germline V gene has CDR1 MGHDK and CDR2 SYGVNS. V was shortened by 0 bases and J by 2 bases, with 8 bases between the two germline ends. CDR3: CASSEYFTTYEQYF. CDR3 nucleotide sequence: TGTGCCAGCAGTGAATATTTCACCACCTACGAGCAGTACTTC.

V and J are TRBV19 and TRBJ2-1, with D perhaps assigned TRBD1 or TRBD2 (6 bases each). CDR3 length: 17 residues. Germline values: CDR1 LNHDA, CDR2 SQIVND (reference sequence). The V end lost 6 bases, the J end lost 0 bases, and 18 bases lay between the germline ends. The CDR3 DNA reads as TGTGCCAGTAGCCCTAATCTAGGGGGGAGCTCCTACAATGAGCAGTTCTTC. Its translation is CASSPNLGGSSYNEQFF.

V and J are TRBV10-3 and TRBJ2-7; D is ambiguous. This CDR3 is 12 amino acids long. Trimming removed 6 bases from V and 7 bases from J, with 13 bases in between. Germline loops: CDR1 ENHRY, CDR2 SYGVKD. The CDR3 is CAISLLLGEQYF. The CDR3 region has the DNA TGTGCCATCAGCCTCCTCCTGGGGGAGCAGTACTTC.

This clonotype was seen many times. The chain combines TRBV20-1 with TRBJ1-2; 8 bases align to TRBD1. The CDR3 is made up of 13 amino acids. The germline V gene encodes CDR1 DFQATT and CDR2 SNEGSKA (reference sequence). The J segment lost 3 bases and the V segment lost 6 bases, leaving 6 bases of the junction unmatched. The CDR3 region is CSAPGTGHYGYTF. CDR3 DNA sequence: TGCAGTGCACCCGGGACAGGCCACTATGGCTACACCTTC.

This clonotype was observed a handful of times. V is TRBV5-5 and J is TRBJ1-2; D might be TRBD1 (6 bases). CDR1 is SGHKS and CDR2 is YYEKEE in the germline V gene (reference sequence). V lost 6 bases to trimming and J lost 7 bases, with 19 bases between them. The CDR3 runs 14 residues. CDR3 amino acids: CASTTTGARIGYTF. Here the CDR3 DNA reads TGTGCCAGCACTACTACGGGGGCAAGAATTGGCTACACCTTC.

The rearrangement joins TRBV5-1 to TRBJ1-2; D is unresolved. Germline loops: CDR1 SGHRS, CDR2 YFSETQ. There are 14 residues in the CDR3. Trimming pared 5 bases from V and 5 bases from J, leaving 16 bases between. CDR3 nucleotides: TGCGCCAGCAGTGAAGGCAGAAGTAGATATGGCTACACCTTC. It encodes CASSEGRSRYGYTF.

At least ten counts were recorded for this clonotype. At one of its ends the junction is not consistent with the germline gene, which may arise from a read error. The CDR3 loop is CSARGTSGRAQETQYF. In DNA, the CDR3 is TGCAGTGCCAGAGGGACTAGCGGGAGGGCGCAAGAGACCCAGTACTTC. The V call is TRBV20-1, the J call TRBJ2-5; 16 bases match TRBD2. This CDR3 has 16 amino acids. Germline-derived CDR1 and CDR2 are DFQATT and SNEGSKA (reference sequence).

This clonotype was counted between two and nine times. This chain connects TRBV15 to TRBJ2-3; 12 bases agree with TRBD2. This CDR3 has 16 residues. Germline assignment: CDR1 LNHNV and CDR2 YYDKDF (reference sequence). After removal of 4 bases from V and 2 bases from J, the junction contained 4 bases not matched to a gene. CDR3 sequence reads: CATSTRLAGVTDTQYF. CDR3 nucleotides: TGTGCCACCAGCACCAGACTAGCGGGGGTCACAGATACGCAGTATTTT.

This clonotype was seen only once. The chain has TRBV21-1 and TRBJ2-7; the table's D call TRBD1 went unverified against the DNA. TRBV21-1 is designated a pseudogene. This CDR3 is 17 amino acids long. CDR3 sequence reads: CARVARGGVFPTYEQYF. The CDR3 DNA is TGTGCCAGGGTTGCGAGGGGGGGCGTTTTCCCGACCTACGAGCAGTACTTC.

This clonotype was seen a few times. The chain joins TRBV5-6 to TRBJ2-1; no firm D call. V was pared by 0 bases and J by 5 bases, with 12 bases between. The CDR3 covers 15 residues. Germline assignment: CDR1 SGHDT and CDR2 YYEEEE. CDR3 nucleotide sequence: TGTGCCAGCAGCTTGGTCTGGTCAACCGACAATGAGCAGTTCTTC. This gives the protein CASSLVWSTDNEQFF.

This clonotype was observed a few times. The V call is TRBV4-3, the J call TRBJ1-4; D is uncertain. The germline V and J ends were trimmed by 0 bases and 7 bases, with 12 bases remaining between them. CDR3 length: 15 residues. Looked up from germline, CDR1 is LGHNA and CDR2 is YSLEER. The CDR3 loop is CASSQDGFSGEKLFF. CDR3 sequence (DNA): TGCGCCAGCAGCCAAGATGGCTTTTCGGGTGAAAAACTGTTTTTT.

This clonotype has more than one count but fewer than ten. The chain links TRBV29-1 to TRBJ1-2; TRBD1 matches 7 bases. This CDR3 comprises 16 residues. With 6 bases clipped from V and 7 bases from J, the junction kept 20 bases outside the gene matches. Germline CDR1 and CDR2: SQVTM and ANQGSEA. The CDR3 region is CSVRGGRSSGIGGYTF. The CDR3 DNA follows: TGCAGCGTCAGGGGGGGCAGATCGTCAGGTATCGGTGGCTACACCTTC.

This rearrangement joins TRBV20-1 to TRBJ2-3; 10 nucleotides align to TRBD2. Germline trimming cut 6 bases from V and 5 bases from J; bases unmatched to any gene: 8. The germline gives CDR1 DFQATT, CDR2 SNEGSKA (reference sequence). The CDR3 runs 14 residues. The CDR3 coding sequence is TGCAGTGCCCAGCGGGGGGGCCCTAGAGATACGCAGTATTTT. The encoded protein is CSAQRGGPRDTQYF.

This clonotype occurred many times. The J gene is TRBJ2-3, the V gene TRBV24-1, with 12 positions matching TRBD2. The CDR3 is 15 amino acids. The J segment lost 7 bases and the V segment lost 4 bases, leaving 5 bases of the junction unmatched. The germline CDR1 and CDR2 sequences are KGHDR and SFDVKD. CDR3 DNA sequence: TGTGCCACCAGTGACTCAGGACTAGCGGGACATACGCAGTATTTT. Its protein is CATSDSGLAGHTQYF.

The sample holds many counts of this clonotype. The chain links TRBV20-1 to TRBJ2-5; unclear D gene. V dropped 3 bases and J dropped 2 bases, with 19 bases sitting between them. The CDR3 length is 16 residues. Germline CDR1 and CDR2: DFQATT and SNEGSKA (reference sequence). The CDR3 here is CSARPPSGDGQETQYF. In DNA form, the CDR3 reads TGCAGTGCTAGGCCCCCCTCCGGAGACGGTCAAGAGACCCAGTACTTC.

The genes are TRBV2 and TRBJ1-2; perhaps TRBD1 as D (6 bases). V was clipped by 4 bases and J by 1 base, with 7 bases between them. Germline lookup yields CDR1 SNHLY and CDR2 FYNNEI. CDR3 length: 13 amino acids. CDR3 sequence: CASSAGVNYGYTF. The DNA of the CDR3 is TGTGCCAGCAGTGCAGGGGTTAACTATGGCTACACCTTC.

The chain has TRBV20-1 and TRBJ2-7; TRBD2 matches 9 bases. Germline CDR1 is DFQATT and CDR2 is SNEGSKA (reference sequence). The V and J ends lost 1 base and 7 bases, in that order; junction bases with no gene match: 14. The CDR3 totals 16 residues. The DNA of the CDR3 is TGCAGTGCTAGAGGACCCACGGGCGGGAGGGCCTGGGAGCAGTACTTC. The encoded protein is CSARGPTGGRAWEQYF.

V is TRBV6-1 and J is TRBJ2-7; possibly TRBD2 for D (5 bases). Trimming left V 6 bases short and J 5 bases short, with 23 bases between. This CDR3 is built from 16 residues. The germline V gene has CDR1 MNHNS and CDR2 SASEGT. CDR3 nucleotides: TGTGCCAGCAGAAATGGCGCGTGGGAGCCCGCCCACGAGCAGTACTTC. This translates into CASRNGAWEPAHEQYF.

The chain joins TRBV7-9 to TRBJ2-7; the match to TRBD2 covers 12 bases. This CDR3 region has 16 residues. The V gene end was trimmed by 5 bases and the J gene end by 6 bases; junction bases not matched to a gene: 11. Germline loops: CDR1 SEHNR, CDR2 FQNEAQ (reference sequence). In DNA, the CDR3 is TGTGCCAGCAGCCCCTTAACTAGCGGGAGGTCCCTCGAGCAGTACTTC. This translates into CASSPLTSGRSLEQYF.

The sample holds a few counts of this clonotype. The chain recombines TRBV12-3 or TRBV12-4 with TRBJ1-1; 7 nucleotides line up with TRBD1. CDR3 length: 15 amino acids. Losses at the gene ends were 5 bases for V and 0 bases for J; bases not matched to a gene: 6. In nucleotides, the CDR3 is TGTGCCAGCAGTCCGACGACAGGGCTGAACACTGAAGCTTTCTTT. The encoded protein is CASSPTTGLNTEAFF.

This clonotype was detected once. The V and J genes are TRBV7-2 and TRBJ2-2; D uncertain. V was cut by 5 bases and J by 6 bases, with 19 bases left in between. Germline loops: CDR1 SGHTA, CDR2 FQGNSA. The CDR3 extends over 16 amino acids. The CDR3 DNA reads TGTGCCAGCAGCCTTAGATTTAGGGCAAATCCCGGGGAGCTGTTTTTT. It specifies CASSLRFRANPGELFF.

This sequence joins TRBV20-1 and TRBJ2-3; 10 nucleotides line up with TRBD2. The CDR3 contains 13 residues. CDR1 is DFQATT and CDR2 is SNEGSKA in the germline V gene (reference sequence). CDR3 sequence (DNA): TGCACCGCCTTAGCGGGGGGCCCAGATACGCAGTATTTT. Its protein product is CTALAGGPDTQYF.

This clonotype was found a few times. This chain connects TRBV12-3 or TRBV12-4 to TRBJ2-4; D uncertain. CDR3 length equals 14 residues. The V and J ends lost 0 bases and 0 bases respectively, with 3 bases between them. CDR3 in amino acids: CASSLAVAKNIQYF. In nucleotides, the CDR3 is TGTGCCAGCAGTTTAGCGGTAGCCAAAAACATTCAGTACTTC.

This clonotype was seen a few times. This rearrangement joins TRBV20-1 to TRBJ2-3, with D maybe TRBD2 (6 bases). This CDR3 has 13 amino acids. V lost 5 bases and J 3 bases, leaving 12 bases between the germline ends. Germline CDR1 DFQATT, CDR2 SNEGSKA (reference sequence). As DNA, the CDR3 is TGCAGTGCTGCCGCGGGGCTGACAGATACGCAGTATTTT. Protein sequence: CSAAAGLTDTQYF.

This clonotype was seen more than once but under ten times. This chain connects TRBV7-2 to TRBJ2-3, with a weak D call TRBD2 (7 bases). CDR3 length equals 13 residues. The V gene's germline CDR1 is SGHTA and CDR2 FQGNSA. The V end was cut by 0 bases, the J end by 9 bases, with 10 bases between. The chain's CDR3 is CASSLARGPTQYF. For the CDR3, the DNA is TGTGCCAGCAGCTTAGCGCGGGGGCCCACGCAGTATTTT.

This chain uses TRBV20-1 with TRBJ1-2, with D perhaps TRBD1 (5 bases). Germline values: CDR1 DFQATT, CDR2 SNEGSKA (reference sequence). V shed 6 bases and J shed 7 bases, with 15 bases lying between them. The CDR3 totals 12 residues. In DNA form, the CDR3 reads TGCAGTGCCAGTAGGACAAATAGTGGCTACACCTTC. It specifies CSASRTNSGYTF.

The chain has TRBV6-5 and TRBJ2-7; 8 positions agree with TRBD2. This CDR3 is 14 amino acids long. J lost 2 bases, V lost 2 bases, and 2 bases had no gene match. Germline V CDR1 and CDR2: MNHEY, SVGAGI. The CDR3 here is CASSYRTSPYEQYF. The CDR3 bases are TGTGCCAGCAGTTACCGGACTAGCCCCTACGAGCAGTACTTC.

The J gene is TRBJ2-3, the V gene TRBV5-1; possible D gene TRBD2, 6 bases. This CDR3 comprises 16 residues. Germline loops: CDR1 SGHRS, CDR2 YFSETQ. Trimming stripped 0 bases from V and 3 bases from J, with 14 bases between. CDR3 sequence: CASSLVSGGVTDTQYF. DNA for the CDR3: TGCGCCAGCAGCTTGGTTTCCGGGGGAGTGACAGATACGCAGTATTTT.

This clonotype was seen only a few times. The chain combines TRBV4-3 with TRBJ2-3; D gene unclear. This CDR3 has 13 residues. Germline V gene data show CDR1 as LGHNA and CDR2 as YSLEER. V gave up 4 bases and J gave up 6 bases, with 11 bases separating them. The CDR3 here is CASSPRRPDTQYF. In DNA, the CDR3 is TGCGCCAGCAGCCCCCGCCGGCCGGATACGCAGTATTTT.